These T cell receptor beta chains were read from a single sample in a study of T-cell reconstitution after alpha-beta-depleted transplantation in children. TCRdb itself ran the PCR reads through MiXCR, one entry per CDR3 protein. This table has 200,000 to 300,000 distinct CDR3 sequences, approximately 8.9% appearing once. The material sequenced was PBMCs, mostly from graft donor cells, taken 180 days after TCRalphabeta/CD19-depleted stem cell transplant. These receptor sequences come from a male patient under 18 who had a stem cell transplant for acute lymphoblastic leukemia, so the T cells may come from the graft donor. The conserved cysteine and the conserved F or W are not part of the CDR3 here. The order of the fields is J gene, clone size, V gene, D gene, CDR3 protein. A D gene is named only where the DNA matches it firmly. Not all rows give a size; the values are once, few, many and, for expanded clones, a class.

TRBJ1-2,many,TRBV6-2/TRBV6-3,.,ASSNGWRGYYGYT
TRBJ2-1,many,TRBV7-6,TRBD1,ASSPGQAYNEQF
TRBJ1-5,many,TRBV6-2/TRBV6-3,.,ATKQGRRNQPQH
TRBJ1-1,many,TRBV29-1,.,SVKGWRVEAF
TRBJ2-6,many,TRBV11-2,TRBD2,ASSFRLAGGNGANVLT
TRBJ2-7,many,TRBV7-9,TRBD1,ASSLSFGTELYEQY
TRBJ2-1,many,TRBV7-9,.,ASSGRASRSGSYNEQF
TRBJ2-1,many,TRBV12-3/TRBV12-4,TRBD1,ASSPWTGYNEQF
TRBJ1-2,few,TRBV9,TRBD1,ASTETGPYGYT
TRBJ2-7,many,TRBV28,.,ASSPTRPPYEQY
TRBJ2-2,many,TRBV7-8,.,ASSLEGRFTGELF
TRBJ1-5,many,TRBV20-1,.,SASAWGGLNQPQH
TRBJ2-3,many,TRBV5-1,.,ASSDFTDTQY
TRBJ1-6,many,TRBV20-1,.,SAPSRSSYNSPLH
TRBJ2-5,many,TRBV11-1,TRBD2,ASSFLTSGSTADGETQY
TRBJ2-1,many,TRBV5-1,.,ATFEGSYNEQF
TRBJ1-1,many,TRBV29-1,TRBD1,SVWQGGTEAF
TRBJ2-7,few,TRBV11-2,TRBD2,ASSLGGGSAGEQY
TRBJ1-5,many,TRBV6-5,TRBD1,ASSPTRQGADQPQH
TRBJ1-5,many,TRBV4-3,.,ASSQDRGRNQPQH
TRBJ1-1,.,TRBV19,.,ASRGDRNTEAF
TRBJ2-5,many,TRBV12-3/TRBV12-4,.,ASSLVGEETQY
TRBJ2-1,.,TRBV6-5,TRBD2,ASNSGGLRAGDVPF
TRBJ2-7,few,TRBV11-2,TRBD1,ASNPGDRAYEQY
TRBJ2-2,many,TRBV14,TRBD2,ASSQRLAGGTGELF
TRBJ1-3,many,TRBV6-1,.,ASRKSSGNTIY
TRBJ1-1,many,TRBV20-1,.,SARVPKLRHLNTEAF
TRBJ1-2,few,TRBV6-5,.,ASSYPTGHYGYT
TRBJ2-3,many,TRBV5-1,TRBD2,ASSLLGLAGGPSDTQY
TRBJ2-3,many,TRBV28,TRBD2,ASRGTSGGTDTQY
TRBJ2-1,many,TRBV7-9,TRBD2,ASSKTGTSGRVEQF
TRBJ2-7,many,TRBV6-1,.,ASSEFSRGGYEQY
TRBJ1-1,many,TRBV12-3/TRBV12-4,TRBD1,ASSPQDRGGTEAF
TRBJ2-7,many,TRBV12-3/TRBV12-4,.,ASSLRAIRDSQQY
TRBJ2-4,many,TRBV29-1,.,SVKYWGKTQAKNIQY
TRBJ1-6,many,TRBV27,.,ASSLFSRGSYNSPLH
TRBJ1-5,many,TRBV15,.,ATSRYKTASYSNQPQH
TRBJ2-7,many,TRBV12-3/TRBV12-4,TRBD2,ASSLLLAGTYEQY
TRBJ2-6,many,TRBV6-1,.,ASSLSMGANVLT
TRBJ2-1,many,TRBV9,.,ASSVVGQSSYNEQF
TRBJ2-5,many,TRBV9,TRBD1,ASSVDWDRKETQY
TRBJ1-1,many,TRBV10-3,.,AISVNRDKLANTEAF
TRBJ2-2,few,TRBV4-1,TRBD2,ASSQDPLRLAPRTGELF
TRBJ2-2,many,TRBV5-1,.,ASSLTTPGAGTGELF
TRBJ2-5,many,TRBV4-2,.,ASSQDLAMGYGFQETQY
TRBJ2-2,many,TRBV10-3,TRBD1,AIRQGILNGELF
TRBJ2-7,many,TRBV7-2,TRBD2,ASSREGGYSYEQY
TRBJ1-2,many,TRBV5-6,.,ASSFRGEGYGYT
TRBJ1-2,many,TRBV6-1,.,ASTLPPPRIKLYGYT
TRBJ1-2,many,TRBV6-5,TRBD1,ASSYRTGGSNYGYT
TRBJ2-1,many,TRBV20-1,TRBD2,SARAPGGYLGEQF
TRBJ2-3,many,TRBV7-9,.,ASTPGGPTDTQY
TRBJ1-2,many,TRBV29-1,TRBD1,SVEVWVGQAYGYT
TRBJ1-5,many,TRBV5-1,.,ASSLNGPGSVYSNQPQH
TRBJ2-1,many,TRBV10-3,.,ASLAGGGWDEQF
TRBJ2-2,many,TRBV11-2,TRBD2,ASRLYHLGERGTGELF
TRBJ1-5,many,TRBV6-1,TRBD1,ASSAGGQNQPQH
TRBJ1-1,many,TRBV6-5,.,ASSYRGLNTEAF
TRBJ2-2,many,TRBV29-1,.,SVAWTSVTGELF
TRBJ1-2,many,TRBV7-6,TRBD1,ASSLDRTGNGYT